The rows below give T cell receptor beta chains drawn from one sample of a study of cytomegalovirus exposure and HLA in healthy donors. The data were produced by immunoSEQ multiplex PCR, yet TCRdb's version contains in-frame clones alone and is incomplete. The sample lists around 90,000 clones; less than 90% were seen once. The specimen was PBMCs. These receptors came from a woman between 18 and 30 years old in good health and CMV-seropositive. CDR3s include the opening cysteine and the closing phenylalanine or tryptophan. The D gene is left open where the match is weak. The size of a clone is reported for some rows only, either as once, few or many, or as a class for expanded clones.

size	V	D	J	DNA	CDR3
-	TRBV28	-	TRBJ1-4	TGTGCCAGCAGCCAACCTGGGGGGAATGAAAAACTGTTTTTT	CASSQPGGNEKLFF
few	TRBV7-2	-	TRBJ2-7	TGTGCCAGCAGAGGTTCAGGCGGGGACGAGCAGTACTTC	CASRGSGGDEQYF
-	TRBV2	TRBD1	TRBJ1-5	TGTGCCAGCAGTGATTTTAGGGGGCTGGGGAGCAATCAGCCCCAGCATTTT	CASSDFRGLGSNQPQHF
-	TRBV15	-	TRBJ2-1	TGTGCCACCAGCAGAGACAGGGATGTGTCCTACAATGAGCAGTTCTTC	CATSRDRDVSYNEQFF
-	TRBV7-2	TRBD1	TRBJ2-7	TGTGCCAGCAGCTCAGGGACAGGGGTCTACGAGCAGTACTTC	CASSSGTGVYEQYF
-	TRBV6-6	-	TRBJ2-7	TGTGCCAGCAGTATACCCCAGGGCTACGAGCAGTACTTC	CASSIPQGYEQYF
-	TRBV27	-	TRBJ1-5	TGTGCCAGCAGCCCTCTAGACGGTTATAGCAATCAGCCCCAGCATTTT	CASSPLDGYSNQPQHF
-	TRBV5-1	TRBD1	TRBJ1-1	TGCGCCAGCAGCCTCCAGGGGGCCGACACTGAAGCTTTCTTT	CASSLQGADTEAFF
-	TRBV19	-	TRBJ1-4	TGTGCCAGTACTTATCAGGGTGAAAAACTGTTTTTT	CASTYQGEKLFF
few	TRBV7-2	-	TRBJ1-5	TGTGCCAGCAGCTTAGTATCGGGGGATCAGCCCCAGCATTTT	CASSLVSGDQPQHF
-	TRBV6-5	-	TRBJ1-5	TGTGCCAGCAGTTACCGAGGGGGGGGCAATCAGCCCCAGCATTTT	CASSYRGGGNQPQHF
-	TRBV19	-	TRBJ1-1	TGTGCCAGTAGTATAAACCTTGTCCTAATGAACACTGAAGCTTTCTTT	CASSINLVLMNTEAFF
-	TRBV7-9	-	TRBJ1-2	TGTGCCAGCAGCTTAGACAGTACCTATGGCTACACCTTC	CASSLDSTYGYTF
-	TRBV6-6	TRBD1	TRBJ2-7	TGTGCCAGCAGGCCCGGTCCGGGACAGGGCTACGAGCAGTACTTC	CASRPGPGQGYEQYF
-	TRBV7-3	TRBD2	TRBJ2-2	TGTGCCAGCAGCTTAATGGGGGGGAGTACCGGGGAGCTGTTTTTT	CASSLMGGSTGELFF
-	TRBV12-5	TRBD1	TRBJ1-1	TGTGCTAGTGCCAGGGACAGCCGCACTGAAGCTTTCTTT	CASARDSRTEAFF
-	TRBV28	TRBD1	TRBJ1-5	TGTGCCATCCGGACAGGGAGTCAGCCCCAGCATTTT	CAIRTGSQPQHF
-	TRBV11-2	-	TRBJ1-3	TGTGCCAGCAGCTCCCCGCGACAGACTGGAAACACCATATATTTT	CASSSPRQTGNTIYF
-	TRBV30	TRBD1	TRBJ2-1	TGTGCCTGGAGTGTTGGGGCAGGGGGCAATGAGCAGTTCTTC	CAWSVGAGGNEQFF
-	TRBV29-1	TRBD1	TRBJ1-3	TGCAGCGTACAAGGGGGACAGGGGGGCCCCTCTGGAAACACCATATATTTT	CSVQGGQGGPSGNTIYF
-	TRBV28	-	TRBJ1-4	TGTGCCAGCAGTCCCGGGAGGGATGAAAAACTGTTTTTT	CASSPGRDEKLFF
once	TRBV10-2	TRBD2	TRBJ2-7	TGCGCCAGCAGTGCAACGGGGGGGGCCGAGCAGTACTTC	CASSATGGAEQYF
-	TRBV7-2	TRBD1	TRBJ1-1	TGTGCCAGCAGTCCAGGACAGGGGGCTACTGAAGCTTTCTTT	CASSPGQGATEAFF
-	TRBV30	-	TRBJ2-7	TGTGCCTGGAGTGCCTCCCCGGGGTCGGTCGAGCAGTACTTC	CAWSASPGSVEQYF
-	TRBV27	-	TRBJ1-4	TGTGCCAGCAGGTCACTAGCTGCTGGGGAAAAACTGTTTTTT	CASRSLAAGEKLFF
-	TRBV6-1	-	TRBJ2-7	TGTGCCAGCAGTGGGACGACAGGCCACGAGCAGTACTTC	CASSGTTGHEQYF
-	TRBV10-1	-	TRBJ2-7	TGCGCCAGCAGTACCGGGACAACCTACGAGCAGTACTTC	CASSTGTTYEQYF
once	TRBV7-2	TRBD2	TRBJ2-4	TGTGCCAGCAGCTGGAGCGGGGGGGGTAACATTCAGTACTTC	CASSWSGGGNIQYF
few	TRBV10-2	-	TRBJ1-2	TGCGCCAGCAGTGACAGGGAAGTATCAATCTATGGCTACACCTTC	CASSDREVSIYGYTF
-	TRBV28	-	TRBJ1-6	TGTGCCACCATTCGCCCGGCGGATGTTGGCACACCCCTCCACTTT	CATIRPADVGTPLHF
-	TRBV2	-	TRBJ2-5	TGTGCCAGCAGTGACCCGCTAGTCCCAGAGACCCAGTACTTC	CASSDPLVPETQYF
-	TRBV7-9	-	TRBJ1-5	TGTGCCAGCAGCTTAGCGTGGGGAGGGGCTCAGCCCCAGCATTTT	CASSLAWGGAQPQHF
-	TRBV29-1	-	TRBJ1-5	TGCAGCGTTGAAAGTGGGGGCACCGGGGCCCAGCATTTT	CSVESGGTGAQHF
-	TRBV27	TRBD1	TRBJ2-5	TGTGCCAGCAGTGCAGACAGGGGGAAAGAGACCCAGTACTTC	CASSADRGKETQYF
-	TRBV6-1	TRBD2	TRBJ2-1	TGTGCCAGCAGGGAGGCGGGGGGCTCCTACAATGAGCAGTTCTTC	CASREAGGSYNEQFF
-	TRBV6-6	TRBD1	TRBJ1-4	TGTGCCACTATCCGGGACAGGGATAAAGCTAATGAAAAACTGTTTTTT	CATIRDRDKANEKLFF
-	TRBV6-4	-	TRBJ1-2	TGTGCCAGCAGTGAGAGGGTCGGAACAGGGTATGGCTACACCTTC	CASSERVGTGYGYTF
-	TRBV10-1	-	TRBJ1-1	TGCGCCAGCAGTGAGTCGGCAGGGATGAACACTGAAGCTTTCTTT	CASSESAGMNTEAFF
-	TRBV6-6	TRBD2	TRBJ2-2	TGTGCCAGCGCCCGGGACTATAACACCGGGGAGCTGTTTTTT	CASARDYNTGELFF
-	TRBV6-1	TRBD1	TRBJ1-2	TGTGCCAGCAGGTACAGGGGGCTCAACTATGGCTACACCTTC	CASRYRGLNYGYTF
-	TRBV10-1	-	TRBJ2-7	TGCGCCAGCAGCCCGACGAGAGGGACACATCCTAGTCCGGGCGAGCAGTACTTC	CASSPTRGTHPSPGEQYF
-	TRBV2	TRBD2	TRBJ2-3	TGTGCCCGCACGTTAGCGGGGGTCACAGATACGCAGTATTTT	CARTLAGVTDTQYF
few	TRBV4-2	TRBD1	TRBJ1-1	TGTGCCAGCAGCCAAGGGACAGGGGGCGTAACTGAAGCTTTCTTT	CASSQGTGGVTEAFF
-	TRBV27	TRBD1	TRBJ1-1	TGTGCCAGCAGTCACGGGACAGGGCAGGTAGGGTCTGAAGCTTTCTTT	CASSHGTGQVGSEAFF
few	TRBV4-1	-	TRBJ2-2	TGCGCCAGCAGCCAAGAGGAGGGGGCGGCCGGGGAGCTGTTTTTT	CASSQEEGAAGELFF
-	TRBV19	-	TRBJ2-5	TGTGCCAGTAGTGCCGCCGGGACTGGTTATAAAGAGACCCAGTACTTC	CASSAAGTGYKETQYF
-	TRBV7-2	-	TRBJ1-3	TGTGCCAGCAGCTTAACAGGGTCTGGAAACACCATATATTTT	CASSLTGSGNTIYF
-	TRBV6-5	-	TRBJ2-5	TGTGCCAGCAGTTACGAGGGGGACCAAGAGACCCAGTACTTC	CASSYEGDQETQYF
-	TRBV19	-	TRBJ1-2	TGTGCCAGTATAGCGAAAACCACTAACTATGGCTACACCTTC	CASIAKTTNYGYTF
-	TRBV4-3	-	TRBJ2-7	TGCGCCAGCAGCCTGAAGAGAGTCTACGAGCAGTACTTC	CASSLKRVYEQYF
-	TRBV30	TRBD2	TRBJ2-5	TGTGCCTGGAATCCCGCTAGCGGGCAGACCCAGTACTTC	CAWNPASGQTQYF
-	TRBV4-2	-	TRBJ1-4	TGTGCCAGCAGCCAAGGACAGCTAAATGAAAAACTGTTTTTT	CASSQGQLNEKLFF
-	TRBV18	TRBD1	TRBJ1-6	TGTGCCAGCTCACCTATGGGACAGTATAATTCACCCCTCCACTTT	CASSPMGQYNSPLHF